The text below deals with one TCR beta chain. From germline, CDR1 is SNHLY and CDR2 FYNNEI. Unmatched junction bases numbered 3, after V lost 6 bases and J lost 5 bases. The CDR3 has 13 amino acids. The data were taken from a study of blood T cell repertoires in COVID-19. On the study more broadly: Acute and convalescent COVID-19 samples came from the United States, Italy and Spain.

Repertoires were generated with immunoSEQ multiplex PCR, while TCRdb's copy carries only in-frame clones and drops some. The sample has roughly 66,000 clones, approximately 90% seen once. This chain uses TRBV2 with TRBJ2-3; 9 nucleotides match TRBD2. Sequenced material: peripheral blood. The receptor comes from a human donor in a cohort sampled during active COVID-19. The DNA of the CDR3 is TGTGCCAGCAGAGGACTAGCGTTAGATACGCAGTATTTT. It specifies CASRGLALDTQYF. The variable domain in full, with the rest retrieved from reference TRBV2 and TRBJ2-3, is EPEVTQTPSHQVTQMGQEVILRCVPISNHLYFYWYRQILGQKVEFLVSFYNNEISEKSEIFDDQFSVERPDGSNFTLKIRSTKLEDSAMYFCASRGLALDTQYFGPGTRLTVL.